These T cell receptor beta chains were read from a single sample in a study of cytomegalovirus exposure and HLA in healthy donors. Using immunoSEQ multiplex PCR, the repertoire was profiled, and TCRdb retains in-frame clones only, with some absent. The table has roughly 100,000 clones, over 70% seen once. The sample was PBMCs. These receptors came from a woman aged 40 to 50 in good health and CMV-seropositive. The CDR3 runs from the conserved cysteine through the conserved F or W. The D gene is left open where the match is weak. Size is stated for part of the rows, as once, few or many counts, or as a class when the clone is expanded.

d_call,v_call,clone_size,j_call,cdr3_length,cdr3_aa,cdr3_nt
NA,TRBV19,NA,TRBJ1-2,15,CASSIGGRRNYGYTF,TGTGCCAGTAGTATCGGGGGGCGCCGTAACTATGGCTACACCTTC
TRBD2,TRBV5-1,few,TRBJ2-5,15,CASSSLAGGPETQYF,TGCGCCAGCAGCTCCCTAGCGGGAGGGCCCGAGACCCAGTACTTC
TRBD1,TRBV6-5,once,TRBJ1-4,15,CASRDRAVPNEKLFF,TGTGCCAGCAGGGACAGGGCGGTTCCTAATGAAAAACTGTTTTTT
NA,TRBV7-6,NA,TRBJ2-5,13,CASSSGRVGTQYF,TGTGCCAGCAGCTCGGGTCGTGTAGGGACCCAGTACTTC
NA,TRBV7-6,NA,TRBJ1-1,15,CASSLGGEMDTEAFF,TGTGCCAGCAGCTTAGGGGGGGAGATGGACACTGAAGCTTTCTTT
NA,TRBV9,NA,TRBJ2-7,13,CASSGNLVHEQYF,TGTGCCAGCAGCGGGAACCTAGTCCACGAGCAGTACTTC
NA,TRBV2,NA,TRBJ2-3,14,CASSEGRTANTQYF,TGTGCCAGCAGTGAAGGACGGACAGCAAATACGCAGTATTTT
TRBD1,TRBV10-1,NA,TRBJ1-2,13,CASLRTGPYGYTF,TGCGCCAGCCTTCGGACAGGGCCCTATGGCTACACCTTC
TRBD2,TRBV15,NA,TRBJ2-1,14,CATMGGDLYNEQFF,TGTGCCACCATGGGGGGGGACCTATACAATGAGCAGTTCTTC
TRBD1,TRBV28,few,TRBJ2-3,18,CASSFPSRGLASTDTQYF,TGTGCCAGCAGTTTCCCCAGCAGGGGGCTCGCTAGCACAGATACGCAGTATTTT
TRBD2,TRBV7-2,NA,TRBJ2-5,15,CASRIAGGPQETQYF,TGTGCCAGCAGAATAGCGGGGGGCCCCCAAGAGACCCAGTACTTC
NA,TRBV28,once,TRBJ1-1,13,CASSWRELAEAFF,TGTGCCAGCAGTTGGAGAGAGCTGGCTGAAGCTTTCTTT
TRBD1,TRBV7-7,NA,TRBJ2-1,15,CASSRGQGVYNEQFF,TGTGCTAGCAGCCGTGGACAGGGGGTTTACAATGAGCAGTTCTTC
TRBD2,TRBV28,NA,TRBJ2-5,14,CASSPPGGVETQYF,TGTGCCAGCAGTCCCCCGGGAGGTGTTGAGACCCAGTACTTC
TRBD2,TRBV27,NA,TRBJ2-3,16,CASSLIAGASTDTQYF,TGTGCCAGCAGTTTAATAGCGGGAGCTAGCACAGATACGCAGTATTTT
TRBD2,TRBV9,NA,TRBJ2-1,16,CASSVDGASGMGEQFF,TGTGCCAGCAGCGTCGATGGGGCTAGCGGGATGGGTGAGCAGTTCTTC
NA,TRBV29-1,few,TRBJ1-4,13,CSVPGRGDEKLFF,TGCAGCGTTCCAGGGAGGGGAGATGAAAAACTGTTTTTT
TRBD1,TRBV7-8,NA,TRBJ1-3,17,CASSVGTGKVSGNTIYF,TGTGCCAGCAGCGTTGGGACAGGGAAAGTCTCTGGAAACACCATATATTTT
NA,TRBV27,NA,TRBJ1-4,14,CASSRSLASEKLFF,TGTGCCAGCAGTCGATCCTTGGCATCGGAAAAACTGTTTTTT
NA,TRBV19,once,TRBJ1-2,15,CASSKIGPGDYGYTF,TGTGCCAGTAGTAAGATTGGGCCAGGTGACTATGGCTACACCTTC
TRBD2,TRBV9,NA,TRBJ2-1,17,CASSVAPGLAGVGEQFF,TGTGCCAGCAGCGTAGCACCGGGTCTAGCGGGGGTCGGTGAGCAGTTCTTC
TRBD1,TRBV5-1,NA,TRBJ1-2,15,CASSAGTGGGFGYTF,TGCGCCAGCAGCGCCGGGACAGGGGGCGGATTTGGCTACACCTTC
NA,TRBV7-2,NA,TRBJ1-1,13,CASSFDSNTEAFF,TGTGCCAGCAGCTTCGACAGTAACACTGAAGCTTTCTTT
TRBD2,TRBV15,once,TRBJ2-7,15,CATSVNGRGSYEQYF,TGTGCCACCAGTGTCAACGGGAGGGGGTCCTACGAGCAGTACTTC
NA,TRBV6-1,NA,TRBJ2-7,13,CASSPGQSYEQYF,TGTGCCAGCAGTCCCGGACAGTCTTACGAGCAGTACTTC
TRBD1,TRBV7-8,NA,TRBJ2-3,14,CASSLRQGQDTQYF,TGTGCCAGCAGCCTCCGACAGGGCCAGGATACGCAGTATTTT
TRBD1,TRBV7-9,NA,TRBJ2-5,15,CASSPFPGQQETQYF,TGTGCCAGCAGCCCATTTCCGGGACAGCAAGAGACCCAGTACTTC
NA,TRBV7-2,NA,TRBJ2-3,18,CASSSPRRRGTSTDTQYF,TGTGCCAGCAGCTCGCCCCGGCGCAGGGGCACCAGCACAGATACGCAGTATTTT
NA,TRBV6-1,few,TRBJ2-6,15,CASSEGLSGANVLTF,TGTGCCAGCAGTGAAGGTCTCTCTGGGGCCAACGTCCTGACTTTC
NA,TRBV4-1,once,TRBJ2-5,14,CASSGVRGKETQYF,TGCGCCAGCAGTGGGGTTCGGGGGAAAGAGACCCAGTACTTC
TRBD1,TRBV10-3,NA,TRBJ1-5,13,CAARTGIDQPQHF,TGTGCCGCTAGGACAGGGATCGATCAGCCCCAGCATTTT
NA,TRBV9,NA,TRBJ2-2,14,CASKSSGVAGELFF,TGTGCCAGCAAGTCCTCGGGTGTAGCCGGGGAGCTGTTTTTT
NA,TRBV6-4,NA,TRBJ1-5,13,CASARSANQPQHF,TGTGCCAGCGCGAGATCCGCCAATCAGCCCCAGCATTTT
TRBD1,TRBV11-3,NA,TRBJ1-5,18,CASSLVVGGTGVNQPQHF,TGTGCCAGCAGCTTAGTGGTAGGCGGGACAGGTGTCAATCAGCCCCAGCATTTT
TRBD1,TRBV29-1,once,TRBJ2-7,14,CSVGRDSFLSEQYF,TGCAGCGTTGGACGGGACAGTTTCCTATCCGAGCAGTACTTC
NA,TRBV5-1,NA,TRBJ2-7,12,CASSRSPYEQYF,TGTGCCAGCAGCCGGTCTCCCTACGAGCAGTACTTC